The clone carrying this TCR beta chain has only one observation. Antigen: not known. None of the included patients had other autoimmune diseases, uncontrolled infections, pregnancy or lactation, as these led to exclusion. Diagnosis was based on clinical symptoms, serum thyroxine, TRAb, thyroid ultrasound and orbital computed tomography. The data belong to a study of Graves' ophthalmopathy and Graves' hyperthyroidism. RNA transcripts were the source from which TCR beta CDR3 regions were amplified. RT-PCR in the first round used HTBI primers; a second-round multiplex PCR followed. TCRdb re-called the multiplex PCR reads through MiXCR, storing one row per CDR3 protein. The sample includes approximately 540,000 distinct CDR3 sequences, under 45% of them seen just once. CDR3 length equals 13 residues. Germline CDR1 GTSNPN, CDR2 SVGIG (reference sequence). V was clipped by 4 bases and J by 3 bases; unmatched bases: 6.

Study-wide findings and caveats: With about 71% sensitivity and about 72% specificity, the model predicted ophthalmopathy progression. Blood also harbored most expanded thyroid clonotypes above 0.001 frequency.

V is TRBV30 and J is TRBJ2-7; 7 nucleotides align to TRBD1. The sequence derives from an adult man with Graves' hyperthyroidism. The material sequenced was peripheral blood or thyroid tissue (not recorded which). This CDR3 is CAWTRQGIYEQYF. CDR3 nucleotide sequence: TGTGCCTGGACAAGACAGGGAATCTACGAGCAGTACTTC.